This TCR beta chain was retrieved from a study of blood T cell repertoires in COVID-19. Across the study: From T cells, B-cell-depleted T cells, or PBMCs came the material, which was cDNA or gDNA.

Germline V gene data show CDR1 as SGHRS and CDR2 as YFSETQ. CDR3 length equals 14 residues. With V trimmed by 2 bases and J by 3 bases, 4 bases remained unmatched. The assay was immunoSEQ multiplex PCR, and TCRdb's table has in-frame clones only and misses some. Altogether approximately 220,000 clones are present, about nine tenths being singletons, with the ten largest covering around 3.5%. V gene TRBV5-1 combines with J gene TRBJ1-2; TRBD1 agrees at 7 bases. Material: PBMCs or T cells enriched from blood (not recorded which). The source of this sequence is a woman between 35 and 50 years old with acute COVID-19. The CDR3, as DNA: TGCGCCAGCAGCTTCACAGGGGCCGACTATGGCTACACCTTC. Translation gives CASSFTGADYGYTF.